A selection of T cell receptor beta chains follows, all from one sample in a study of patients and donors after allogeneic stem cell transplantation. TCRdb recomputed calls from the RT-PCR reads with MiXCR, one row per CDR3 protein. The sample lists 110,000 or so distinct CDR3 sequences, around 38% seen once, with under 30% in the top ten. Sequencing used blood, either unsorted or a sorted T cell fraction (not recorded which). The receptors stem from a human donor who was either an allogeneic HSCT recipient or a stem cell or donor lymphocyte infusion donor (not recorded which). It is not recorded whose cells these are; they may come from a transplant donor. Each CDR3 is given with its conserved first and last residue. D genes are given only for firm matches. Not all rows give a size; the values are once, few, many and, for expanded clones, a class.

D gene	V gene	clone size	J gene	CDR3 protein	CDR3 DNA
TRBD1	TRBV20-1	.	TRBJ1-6	CSATLGRGRTPLHF	TGCAGTGCTACCCTAGGAAGGGGGCGGACACCCCTCCACTTT
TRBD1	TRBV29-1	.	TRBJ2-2	CSVGGGGQGISGELFF	TGCAGCGTTGGCGGTGGCGGACAGGGTATCTCCGGGGAGCTGTTTTTT
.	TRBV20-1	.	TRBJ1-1	CSAPEGGRTEAFF	TGCAGTGCCCCGGAGGGAGGGCGCACTGAAGCTTTCTTT
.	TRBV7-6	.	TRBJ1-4	CASSLALGENLFF	TGTGCCAGCAGCTTGGCTCTGGGGGAAAATCTGTTTTTT
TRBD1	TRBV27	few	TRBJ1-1	CASRPETGMHTEAFF	TGTGCCAGCAGGCCCGAGACAGGGATGCACACTGAAGCTTTCTTT
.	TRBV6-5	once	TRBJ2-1	CASRQPLGNEQFF	TGTGCCAGCAGGCAGCCACTGGGTAATGAGCAGTTCTTC
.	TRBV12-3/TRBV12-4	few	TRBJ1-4	CASSFGTFIIEKLFF	TGTGCCAGCAGTTTTGGGACATTCATTATTGAAAAACTGTTTTTT
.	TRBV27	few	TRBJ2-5	CASSFRTKETQYF	TGTGCCAGCAGTTTTAGGACAAAAGAGACCCAGTACTTC
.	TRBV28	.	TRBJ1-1	CASSPYRPIENTEAFF	TGTGCCAGCAGTCCCTACCGTCCAATCGAGAACACTGAAGCTTTCTTT
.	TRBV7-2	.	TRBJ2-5	CASSLGFGETQYF	TGTGCCAGCAGCTTAGGATTTGGGGAGACCCAGTACTTC
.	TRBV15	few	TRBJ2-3	CATSRDPSGRTQYF	TGTGCCACCAGCAGAGACCCCTCCGGAAGGACGCAGTATTTT
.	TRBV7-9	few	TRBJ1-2	CASSPPSSVAYGYTF	TGTGCCAGCAGCCCCCCAAGTAGTGTGGCCTATGGCTACACCTTC
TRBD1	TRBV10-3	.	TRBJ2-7	CATRRTGDPYEQYF	TGTGCCACCCGCCGGACAGGGGACCCCTACGAGCAGTACTTC
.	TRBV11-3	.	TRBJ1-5	CASSLEDLSRSQPQHF	TGTGCCAGCAGCTTAGAGGACCTCTCCAGGAGTCAGCCCCAGCATTTT
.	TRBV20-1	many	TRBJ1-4	CSARVGREKLFF	TGCAGTGCTAGAGTAGGGCGGGAAAAACTGTTTTTT
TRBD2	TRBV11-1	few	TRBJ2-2	CASRAGTSETGELFF	TGTGCCAGCAGGGCCGGGACTAGCGAAACCGGGGAGCTGTTTTTT
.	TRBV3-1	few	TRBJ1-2	CASGGPNYGYTF	TGTGCCAGCGGGGGTCCTAACTATGGCTACACCTTC
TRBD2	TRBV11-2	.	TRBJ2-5	CASSLLAGKVETQYF	TGTGCCAGCAGCCTATTAGCGGGAAAGGTTGAGACCCAGTACTTC
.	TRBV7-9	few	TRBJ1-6	CASSFGGGRTNNSPLHF	TGTGCCAGCAGCTTCGGTGGCGGCAGGACCAATAATTCACCCCTCCACTTT
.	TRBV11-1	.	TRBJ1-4	CASSVGPGRDEKLFF	TGTGCCAGCAGCGTTGGACCAGGCAGGGATGAAAAACTGTTTTTT
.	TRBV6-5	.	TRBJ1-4	CASSYSTSTNEKLFF	TGTGCCAGCAGTTACTCGACCTCAACTAATGAAAAACTGTTTTTT
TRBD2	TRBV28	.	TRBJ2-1	CASSLLAGGIDNEQFF	TGTGCCAGCAGTTTATTGGCGGGAGGGATAGACAATGAGCAGTTCTTC
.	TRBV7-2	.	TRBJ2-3	CASSPEVYRTDTQYF	TGTGCCAGCAGCCCCGAGGTCTACCGCACAGATACGCAGTATTTT